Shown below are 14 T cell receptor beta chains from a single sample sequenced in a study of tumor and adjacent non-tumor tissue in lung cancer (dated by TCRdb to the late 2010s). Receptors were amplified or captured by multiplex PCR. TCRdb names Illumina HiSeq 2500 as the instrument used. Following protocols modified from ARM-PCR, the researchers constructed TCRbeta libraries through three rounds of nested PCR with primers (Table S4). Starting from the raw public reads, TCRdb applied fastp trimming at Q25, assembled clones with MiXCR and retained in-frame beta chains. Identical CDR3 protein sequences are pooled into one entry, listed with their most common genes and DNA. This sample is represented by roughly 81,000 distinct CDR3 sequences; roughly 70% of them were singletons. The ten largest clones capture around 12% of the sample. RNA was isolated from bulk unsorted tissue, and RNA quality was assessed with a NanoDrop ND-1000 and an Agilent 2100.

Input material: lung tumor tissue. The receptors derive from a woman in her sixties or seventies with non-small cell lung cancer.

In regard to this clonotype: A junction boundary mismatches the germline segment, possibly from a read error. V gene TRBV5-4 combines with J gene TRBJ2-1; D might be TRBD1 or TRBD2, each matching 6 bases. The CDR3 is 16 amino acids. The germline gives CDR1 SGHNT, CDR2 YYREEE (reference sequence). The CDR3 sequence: CASSLGGAGRDNEHFF. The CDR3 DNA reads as TGTGCCAGCAGCCTGGGGGGAGCAGGAAGGGACAATGAGCATTTCTTC.

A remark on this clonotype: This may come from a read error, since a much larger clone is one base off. This CDR3 is CARRSTGVGNQPQHF. The CDR3 DNA is TGTGCCAGAAGAAGTACAGGGGTGGGCAATCAGCCCCAGCATTTT. This chain joins TRBV6-6 and TRBJ1-5; 7 nucleotides align to TRBD1. Germline V gene sequence: CDR1 MNHNY, CDR2 SVGAGI (reference sequence). The CDR3 is 15 residues long. Trimming took 9 bases from V and 2 from J; bases not matched to a gene: 10.

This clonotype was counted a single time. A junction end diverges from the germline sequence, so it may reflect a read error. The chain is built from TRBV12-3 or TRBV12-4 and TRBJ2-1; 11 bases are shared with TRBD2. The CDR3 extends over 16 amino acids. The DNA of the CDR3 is TGTGCCTGCAGTTCAACTTCCGGGACTAGCGGCAATGGGCAGTTATTC. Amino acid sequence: CACSSTSGTSGNGQLF.

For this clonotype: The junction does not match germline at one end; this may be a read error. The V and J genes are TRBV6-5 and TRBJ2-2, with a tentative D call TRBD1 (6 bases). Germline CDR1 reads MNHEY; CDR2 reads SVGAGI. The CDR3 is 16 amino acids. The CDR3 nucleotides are TGTGCCAGCAGCCGAGTACAGGGAGTCTCCACCAGGGAACTGTTTTTT. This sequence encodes CASSRVQGVSTRELFF.

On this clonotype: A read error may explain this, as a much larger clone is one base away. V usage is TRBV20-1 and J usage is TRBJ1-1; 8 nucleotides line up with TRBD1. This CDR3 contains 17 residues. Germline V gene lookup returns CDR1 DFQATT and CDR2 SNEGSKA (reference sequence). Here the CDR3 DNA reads TGCATTGCGAGCGGGCAGGGGGCGAGGGGCGACGGGACTGAAGCTTTCTTT. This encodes CIASGQGARGDGTEAFF.

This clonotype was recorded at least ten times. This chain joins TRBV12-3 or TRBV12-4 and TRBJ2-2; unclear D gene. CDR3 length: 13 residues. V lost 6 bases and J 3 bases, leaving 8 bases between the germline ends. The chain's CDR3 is CASSPQHTGELFF. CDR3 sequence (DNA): TGTGCCAGCAGCCCTCAGCACACCGGGGAGCTGTTTTTT.

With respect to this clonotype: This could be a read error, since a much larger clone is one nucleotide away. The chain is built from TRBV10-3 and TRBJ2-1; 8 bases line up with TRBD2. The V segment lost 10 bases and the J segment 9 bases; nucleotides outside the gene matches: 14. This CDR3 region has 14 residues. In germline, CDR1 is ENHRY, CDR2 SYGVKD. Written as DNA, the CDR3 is TGTGCCACTCGGACTAGCAGAATACAAACTGAGCAGTTCTTC. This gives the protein CATRTSRIQTEQFF.

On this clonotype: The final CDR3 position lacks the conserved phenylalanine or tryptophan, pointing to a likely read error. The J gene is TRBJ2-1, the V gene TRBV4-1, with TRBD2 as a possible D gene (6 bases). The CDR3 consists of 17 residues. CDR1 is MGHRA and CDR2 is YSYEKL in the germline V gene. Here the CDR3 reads CASSSIWERASYDEQFM. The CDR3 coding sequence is TGCGCCAGCAGCTCCATTTGGGAGCGGGCCTCCTACGATGAGCAGTTCATG.

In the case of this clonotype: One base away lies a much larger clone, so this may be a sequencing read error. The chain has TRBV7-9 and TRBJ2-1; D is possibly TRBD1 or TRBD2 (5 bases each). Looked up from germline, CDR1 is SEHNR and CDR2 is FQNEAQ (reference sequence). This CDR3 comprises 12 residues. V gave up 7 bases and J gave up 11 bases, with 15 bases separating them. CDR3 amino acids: CASTFNLGQQFF. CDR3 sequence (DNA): TGTGCCAGCACCTTCAACCTGGGACAGCAGTTCTTC.

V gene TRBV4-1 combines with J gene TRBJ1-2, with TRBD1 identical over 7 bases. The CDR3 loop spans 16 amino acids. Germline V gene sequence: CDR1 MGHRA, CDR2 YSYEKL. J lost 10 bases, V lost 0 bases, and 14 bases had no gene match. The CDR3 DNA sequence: TGCGCCAGCAGCCAAGAATTTGGGGGGACAGATTGTGACTACACCTTC. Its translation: CASSQEFGGTDCDYTF.

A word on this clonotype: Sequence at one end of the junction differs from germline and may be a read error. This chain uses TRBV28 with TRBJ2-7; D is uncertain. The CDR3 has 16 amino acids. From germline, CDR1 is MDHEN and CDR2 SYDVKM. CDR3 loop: CTSSSVQTWGRYEQYF. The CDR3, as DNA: TGTACCAGCAGTTCGGTACAGACCTGGGGTCGCTACGAGCAGTACTTC.

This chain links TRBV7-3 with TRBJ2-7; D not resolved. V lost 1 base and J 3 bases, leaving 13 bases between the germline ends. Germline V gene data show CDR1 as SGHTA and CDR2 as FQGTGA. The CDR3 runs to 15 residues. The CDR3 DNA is TGTGCCAGCAGCTTAAGCCAGGTTTATATCTACGAGCAGTACTTC. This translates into CASSLSQVYIYEQYF.

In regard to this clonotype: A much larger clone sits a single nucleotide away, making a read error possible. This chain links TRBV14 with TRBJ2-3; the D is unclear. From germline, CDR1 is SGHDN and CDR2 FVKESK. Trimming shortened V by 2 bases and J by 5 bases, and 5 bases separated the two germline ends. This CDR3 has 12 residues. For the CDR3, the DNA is TGTGCCAGCAGCCAAATCAGAGATACGCAGTATTTT. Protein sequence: CASSQIRDTQYF.

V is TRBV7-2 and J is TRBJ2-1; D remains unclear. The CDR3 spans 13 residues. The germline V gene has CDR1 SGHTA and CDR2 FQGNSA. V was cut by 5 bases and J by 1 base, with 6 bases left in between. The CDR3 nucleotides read TGTGCCAGCAGCCCCGAGTCCTACAATGAGCAGTTCTTC. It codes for CASSPESYNEQFF.